This entry features one T cell receptor beta chain sequence. The antigen this receptor binds is unknown. Base qualities are not provided; no much larger clone lies one nucleotide away. The donors were healthy, HIV-negative adults with no recently reported acute infections or vaccinations. Every donor was a Caucasian adult residing in Nashville, Tennessee, USA. CD4+ T cells were enriched by magnetic negative selection, after which naive cells were positively selected on CD45RA and the negative fraction was taken as the memory subset. After blood collection by leukapheresis, PBMCs were isolated using Ficoll-Histopaque density gradient centrifugation and then cryopreserved in the vapor phase of liquid nitrogen. Purity and quantity of every magnetically sorted T cell population were checked by analytical flow cytometry. Each sorted fraction had its genomic DNA isolated and then quantified by UV absorbance on a Nanodrop 2000c.

This entry comes from a study of shared clonotypes between healthy human individuals (dated by TCRdb to the early 2020s). A note on the overall study: The cohort included three men and a couple of women between 18 and 49 years of age. To estimate repertoire size and how much clonotype sharing occurs between individuals, the study deeply sequenced the blood TCR repertoires of five or six healthy adults. Leukapheresis yielded between about 0.94 and 10 billion PBMCs per donor. Libraries were prepared and TCR repertoires were sequenced by different laboratories using diverse techniques, in order to increase sequencing depth and limit assay-specific biases. Per donor, three plates each were used for CD4 naive and CD4 memory, two for CD8 naive, and one for CD8 memory. General study outcomes and caveats: Sharing across a few donors was observed for about 5% of naive CD4, 3% to 3.5% of naive CD8, 2% to 2.5% of memory CD4, and around 0.4% of memory CD8 clonotypes. Compared with non-shared clonotypes, clonotypes shared by all four sorted-subset donors had higher generation probabilities. Rarefaction of sorted-subset datasets indicated incomplete sequencing despite the large sequencing depth. Naive subsets generally had larger estimated clonotype richness than memory subsets. The small number of donors limited the genetic and exposure-history diversity represented. Sampling was restricted to blood, and TCR repertoires in tissue are likely to differ from TCR repertoires in blood. Based on pairwise subsampling, the degree of clonotype sharing among donors was expected to be affected by sequencing depth.

Using the deep immunoSEQ assay, multiplex PCR amplified TCR CDR3 regions from genomic DNA. Extracted genomic DNA from each cell subset was spread evenly across all wells of several immunoSEQ 96-well plates, with each plate serving as a replicate. For sorted subsets, about 200 ng genomic DNA, equal to 30,000 or so T cell genomes, was loaded into each replicate PCR. Purified libraries were measured with a Qubit 3.0 fluorometer, size-checked on a Bioanalyzer 2100, and measured again with the KAPA Library Quantification kit. Every immunoSEQ 96-well plate was sequenced on a dedicated single-read 150-cycle Illumina NextSeq 550 flow cell. Per the original workflow: Because the immunoSEQ output included only junctional sequences and no quality scores, the filtering could not be the same as the filtering used for full-length reads. To assign V/J genes and CDR3, sequences were annotated against IMGT germline references using PyIR, a Python wrapper for IgBLAST v1.9. Reads were filtered out if the reads had weak V/J assignments (E-value above 1e-6), no CDR3, stop codons, out-of-frame junctions, or ambiguous translated residues. A V3J clonotype was defined by an identical inferred V gene, J gene, and CDR3 amino acid sequence. The percentage overlap between two repertoires was calculated by dividing the number of shared unique clonotypes by the size of the smaller repertoire. Three approaches were used to assess repertoire richness: RTK rarefaction, the Chao1 estimator, and Recon v2.1 estimates of unobserved clonotypes. OLGA was used to compute generation probabilities for all TCRbeta clonotypes that the gDNA method yielded from several donors. The clones in this table, taken by TCRdb from immuneACCESS, are in-frame only. Not every clone is retained; where verified, under half of the shortfall comes from an unresolved V gene, and the cause of the rest is unknown. V and J calls and clone size follow that table, whereas D and trimming were derived from the DNA. This sample lists roughly 2,500,000 clones; 93% were detected once. The ten largest clones take up approximately 0.37% of the sample.

CDR1 and CDR2, per the germline V gene (reference sequence), are SGHNT and YYREEE. The CDR3, cysteine through phenylalanine, is 14 amino acids long. Only the CDR3 region is kept as DNA, spanning 42 bases read in frame from base 1. The chain joins TRBV5-4 to TRBJ2-5, and 7 junctional nucleotides match TRBD2. With the DNA end fitting TRBJ2-7 better, the J assignment may be wrong. Sample: naive CD4+ T cells from PBMCs. What this sample's cell subset or site label stands for: CD45RA+ positively selected. The clonotype was recovered from a young man in good health. Some clones in this sample may be carry-over from other donors' samples. In nucleotide form, the sequence is TGTGCCAGCAGCTTCAAAGCGGGACTGGACGAGCAGTACTTC. The encoded protein is CASSFKAGLDEQYF.